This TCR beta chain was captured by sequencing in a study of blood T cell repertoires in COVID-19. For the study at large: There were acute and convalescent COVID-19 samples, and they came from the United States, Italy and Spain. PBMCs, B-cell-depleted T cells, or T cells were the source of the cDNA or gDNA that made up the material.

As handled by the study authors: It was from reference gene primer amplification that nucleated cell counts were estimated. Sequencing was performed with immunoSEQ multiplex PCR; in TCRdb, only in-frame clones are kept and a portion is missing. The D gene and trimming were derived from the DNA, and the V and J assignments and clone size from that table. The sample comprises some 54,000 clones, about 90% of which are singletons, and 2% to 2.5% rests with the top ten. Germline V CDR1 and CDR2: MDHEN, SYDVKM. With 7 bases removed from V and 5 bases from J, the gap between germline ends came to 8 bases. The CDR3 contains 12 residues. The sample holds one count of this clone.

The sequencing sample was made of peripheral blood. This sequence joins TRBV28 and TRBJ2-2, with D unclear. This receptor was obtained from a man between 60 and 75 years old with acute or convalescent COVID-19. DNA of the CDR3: TGTGCCAGCACGAGGAAGACCGGGGAGCTGTTTTTT. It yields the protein CASTRKTGELFF.